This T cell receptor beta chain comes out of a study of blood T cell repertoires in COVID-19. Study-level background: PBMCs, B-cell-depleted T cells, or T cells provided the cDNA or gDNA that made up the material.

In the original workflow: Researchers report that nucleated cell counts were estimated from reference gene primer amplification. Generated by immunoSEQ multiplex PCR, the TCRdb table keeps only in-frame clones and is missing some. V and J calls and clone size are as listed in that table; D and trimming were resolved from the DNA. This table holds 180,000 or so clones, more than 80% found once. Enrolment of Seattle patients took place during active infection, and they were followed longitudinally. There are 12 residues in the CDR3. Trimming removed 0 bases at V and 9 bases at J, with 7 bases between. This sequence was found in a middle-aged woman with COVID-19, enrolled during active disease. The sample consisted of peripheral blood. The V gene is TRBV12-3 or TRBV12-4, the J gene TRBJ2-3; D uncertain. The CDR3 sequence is CASSLAERTQYF. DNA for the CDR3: TGTGCCAGCAGTTTAGCGGAGAGAACGCAGTATTTT.